This T cell receptor (beta chain) was sequenced during a study of CD8 T cells in ankylosing spondylitis. The trim removed 6 bases at V and 0 bases at J, leaving 18 bases unmatched. The CDR3 is 19 amino acids. The germline gives CDR1 SQVTM, CDR2 ANQGSEA. A single record per CDR3 protein comes from TCRdb applying MiXCR to the 5' RACE reads. The top ten clones hold around 0.99% of a sample with approximately 340,000 distinct CDR3 sequences, 14% to 15% of them seen once. The chain links TRBV29-1 to TRBJ2-1, with 9 bases aligning to TRBD2. The receptor was derived from a male donor with ankylosing spondylitis or in good health (not recorded which). Input material: blood, either unsorted or a sorted T cell fraction (not recorded which). The CDR3 nucleotides are TGCAGCGTCCGACCCACGGGGCTAGCGGGACCCAGCTCCTACAATGAGCAGTTCTTC. Its translation is CSVRPTGLAGPSSYNEQFF.